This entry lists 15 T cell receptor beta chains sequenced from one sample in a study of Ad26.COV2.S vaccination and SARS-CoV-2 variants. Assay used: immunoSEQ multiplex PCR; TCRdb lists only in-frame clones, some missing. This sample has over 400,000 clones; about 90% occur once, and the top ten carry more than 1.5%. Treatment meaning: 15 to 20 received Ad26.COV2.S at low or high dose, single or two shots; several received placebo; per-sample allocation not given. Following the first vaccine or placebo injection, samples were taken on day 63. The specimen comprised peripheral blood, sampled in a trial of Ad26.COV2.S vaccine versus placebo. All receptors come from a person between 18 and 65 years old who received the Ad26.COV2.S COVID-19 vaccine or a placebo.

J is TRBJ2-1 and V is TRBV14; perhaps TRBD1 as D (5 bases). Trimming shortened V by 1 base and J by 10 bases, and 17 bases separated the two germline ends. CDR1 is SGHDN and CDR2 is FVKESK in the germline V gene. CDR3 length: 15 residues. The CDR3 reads CASSQAPGRVDEQFF. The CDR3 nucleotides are TGTGCCAGCAGCCAAGCCCCTGGCAGGGTCGACGAGCAGTTCTTC.

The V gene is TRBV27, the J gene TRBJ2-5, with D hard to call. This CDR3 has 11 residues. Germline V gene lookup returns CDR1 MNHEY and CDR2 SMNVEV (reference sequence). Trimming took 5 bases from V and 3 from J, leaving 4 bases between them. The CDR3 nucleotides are TGTGCCAGCAGTAACGAAGAGACCCAGTACTTC. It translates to CASSNEETQYF.

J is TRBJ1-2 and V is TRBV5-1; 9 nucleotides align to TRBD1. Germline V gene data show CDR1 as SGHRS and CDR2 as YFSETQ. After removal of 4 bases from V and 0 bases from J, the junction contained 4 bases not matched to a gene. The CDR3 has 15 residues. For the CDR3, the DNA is TGCGCCAGCAGCCCGGGACAGGGTGCTAACTATGGCTACACCTTC. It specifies CASSPGQGANYGYTF.

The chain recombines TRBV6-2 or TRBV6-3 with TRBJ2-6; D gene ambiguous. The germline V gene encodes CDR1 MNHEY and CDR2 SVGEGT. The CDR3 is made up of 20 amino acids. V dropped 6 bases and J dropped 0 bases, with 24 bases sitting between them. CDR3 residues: CASSSYYPLPRTSGANVLTF. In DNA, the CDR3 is TGTGCCAGCAGCAGTTATTACCCCCTCCCCCGAACCTCTGGGGCCAACGTCCTGACTTTC.

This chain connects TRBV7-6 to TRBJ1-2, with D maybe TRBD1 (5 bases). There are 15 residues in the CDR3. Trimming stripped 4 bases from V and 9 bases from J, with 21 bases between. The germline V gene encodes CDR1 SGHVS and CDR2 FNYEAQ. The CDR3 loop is CASSSCCQGTGSYTF. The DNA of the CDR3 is TGTGCCAGCAGCTCTTGCTGCCAGGGTACTGGTAGCTACACCTTC.

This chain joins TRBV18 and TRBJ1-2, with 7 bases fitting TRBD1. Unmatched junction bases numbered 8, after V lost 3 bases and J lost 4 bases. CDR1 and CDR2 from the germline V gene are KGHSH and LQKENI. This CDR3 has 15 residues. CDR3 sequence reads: CASSPPDRVGYGYTF. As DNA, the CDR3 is TGTGCCAGCTCACCCCCAGACAGGGTAGGCTATGGCTACACCTTC.

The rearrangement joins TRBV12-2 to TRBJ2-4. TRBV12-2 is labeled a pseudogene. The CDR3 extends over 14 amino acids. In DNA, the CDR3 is TGTGCAAGTCGCTTAGCGGGAACTAAAAACATTCAGTACTTC. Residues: CASRLAGTKNIQYF.

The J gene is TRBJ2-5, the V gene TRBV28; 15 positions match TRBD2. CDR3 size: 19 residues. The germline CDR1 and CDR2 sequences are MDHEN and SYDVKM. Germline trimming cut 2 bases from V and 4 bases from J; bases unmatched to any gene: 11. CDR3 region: CASSLNPWTSGGERETQYF. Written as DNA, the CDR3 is TGTGCCAGCAGTTTAAACCCCTGGACTAGCGGGGGGGAGAGAGAGACCCAGTACTTC.

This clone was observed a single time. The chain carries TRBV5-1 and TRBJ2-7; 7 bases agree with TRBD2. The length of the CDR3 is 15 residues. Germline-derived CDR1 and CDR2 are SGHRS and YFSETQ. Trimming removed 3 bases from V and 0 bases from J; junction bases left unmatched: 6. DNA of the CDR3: TGCGCCAGCAGCTGGACTAGTTTGAGCTCCTACGAGCAGTACTTC. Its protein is CASSWTSLSSYEQYF.

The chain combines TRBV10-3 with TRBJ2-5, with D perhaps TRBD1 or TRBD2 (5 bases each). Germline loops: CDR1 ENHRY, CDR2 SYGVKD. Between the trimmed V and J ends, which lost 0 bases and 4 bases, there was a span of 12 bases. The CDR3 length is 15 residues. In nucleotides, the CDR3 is TGTGCCATCAGTGAGTCTCTAGCAAGGGGAGAGACCCAGTACTTC. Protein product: CAISESLARGETQYF.

Written as DNA, the CDR3 is TGCAGTGCTGTGAACACCGGGGAGCTGTTTTTT. This translates into CSAVNTGELFF. The rearrangement uses TRBV20-1 and TRBJ2-2; no firm D call. This CDR3 has 11 amino acids. Germline V gives CDR1 DFQATT, CDR2 SNEGSKA (reference sequence). V shed 5 bases and J shed 1 base, with 2 bases lying between them.

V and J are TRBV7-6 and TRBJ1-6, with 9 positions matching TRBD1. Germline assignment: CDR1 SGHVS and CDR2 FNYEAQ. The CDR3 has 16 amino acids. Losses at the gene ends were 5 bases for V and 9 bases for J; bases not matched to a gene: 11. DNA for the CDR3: TGTGCCAGCAGCGCACCCGGGACAGGGATGGGTTCACCCCTCCACTTT. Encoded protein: CASSAPGTGMGSPLHF.

CDR3: CASSIHPSDTEAFF. The CDR3 nucleotides read TGTGCCAGCAGCATACACCCATCGGACACTGAAGCTTTCTTT. The rearrangement joins TRBV7-8 to TRBJ1-1; D remains unclear. Germline V gene lookup returns CDR1 SGHVS and CDR2 FQNEAQ. The CDR3 extends over 14 amino acids. Trimming took off 5 bases at V and 3 bases at J, with 13 bases between the two ends. Looking up the rest from reference TRBV7-8 and TRBJ1-1 gives the full variable domain: GAGVSQSPRYKVAKRGQDVALRCDPISGHVSLFWYQQALGQGPEFLTYFQNEAQLDKSGLPSDRFFAERPEGSVSTLKIQRTQQEDSAVYLCASSIHPSDTEAFFGQGTRLTVV.

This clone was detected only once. The CDR3 here is CAIGGDSYNSPLHF. DNA for the CDR3: TGTGCCATCGGCGGGGACTCCTATAATTCACCCCTCCACTTT. The chain carries TRBV10-3 and TRBJ1-6; unclear D gene. The germline V gene has CDR1 ENHRY and CDR2 SYGVKD. The CDR3 spans 14 residues. V dropped 8 bases and J dropped 0 bases, with 8 bases sitting between them.

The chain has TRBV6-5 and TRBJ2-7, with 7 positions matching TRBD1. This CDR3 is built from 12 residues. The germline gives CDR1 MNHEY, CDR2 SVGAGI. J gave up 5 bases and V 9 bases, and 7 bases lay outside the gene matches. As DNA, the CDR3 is TGTGCCAGGACAGGGCTAGGAGACGAGCAGTACTTC. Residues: CARTGLGDEQYF.